This T cell receptor beta chain was retrieved from a study of blood T cell repertoires in COVID-19. Germline CDR1 and CDR2: MGHRA and YSYEKL. This CDR3 has 15 amino acids. Trimming took off 4 bases at V and 0 bases at J, with 10 bases between the two ends. The repertoire was sequenced with immunoSEQ multiplex PCR; TCRdb's copy has only in-frame clones and lacks some. The sample includes around 480,000 clones, 88% seen only once; the top ten take around an eighth. Specimen: peripheral blood. This sequence joins TRBV4-1 and TRBJ1-5, with D hard to call. This sequence was found in a woman aged 50 to 60 with COVID-19, enrolled during active disease. Here the CDR3 DNA reads TGCGCCAGCAGCCTGTCTACCTATAGCAATCAGCCCCAGCATTTT. It translates to CASSLSTYSNQPQHF.